The 31 T cell receptor beta chains reported below all come from one sample, sequenced in a study of T cells after yellow fever vaccination. TCRdb used MiXCR to reprocess the 5' RACE reads, holding one entry per CDR3 protein. The repertoire holds around 310,000 distinct CDR3 sequences, with about 9.5% as singletons. Sample: PBMCs, taken on the day of the first yellow fever vaccination. These receptors all stem from a man between 18 and 35 years old who received the YFV17D yellow fever vaccine.

This clonotype was seen a few times. V and J are TRBV10-3 and TRBJ1-4, with 8 bases matching TRBD1. The CDR3 length is 13 residues. CDR1 is ENHRY, CDR2 SYGVKD, per germline. V lost 10 bases and J lost 7; bases outside the gene matches: 8. Here the CDR3 DNA reads TGTGCCACCAAGACAGGGGACCGTGAAAAACTGTTTTTT. This encodes CATKTGDREKLFF.

V and J are TRBV9 and TRBJ1-3; D gene ambiguous. This CDR3 region has 15 residues. The V end lost 0 bases, the J end lost 2 bases, and 9 bases lay between the germline ends. The V gene's germline CDR1 is SGDLS and CDR2 YYNGEE. CDR3 residues: CASSVGAEPGNTIYF. The CDR3 bases are TGTGCCAGCAGCGTAGGGGCTGAGCCTGGAAACACCATATATTTT.

The chain links TRBV27 to TRBJ2-2, with 8 positions matching TRBD1. The ends lost 5 bases at V and 5 bases at J; junction bases unmatched: 7. CDR3 length: 15 amino acids. CDR1 MNHEY and CDR2 SMNVEV come from the germline V gene (reference sequence). The CDR3 reads CASSTGQGETGELFF. The CDR3 DNA sequence: TGTGCCAGCAGTACTGGACAGGGCGAGACCGGGGAGCTGTTTTTT.

The chain employs TRBV7-9 and TRBJ2-3; D may be TRBD1 or TRBD2 (6 bases each). Trimming removed 5 bases at V and 5 bases at J, with 20 bases between. CDR1 and CDR2 from the germline V gene are SEHNR and FQNEAQ (reference sequence). This CDR3 is built from 16 residues. The CDR3 DNA follows: TGTGCCAGCAGCCTGACAGGAGGGTTTTACAAAGATACGCAGTATTTT. It codes for CASSLTGGFYKDTQYF.

The gene calls are TRBV7-2 and TRBJ2-7; D ambiguous. Trimming removed 2 bases from V and 7 bases from J, with 6 bases in between. The CDR3 covers 11 residues. Looked up from germline, CDR1 is SGHTA and CDR2 is FQGNSA. DNA for the CDR3: TGTGCCAGCAGCTTATGGAGTGAGCAGTACTTC. Translated, it gives CASSLWSEQYF.

The chain uses TRBV27 and TRBJ2-4; TRBD1 matches 7 bases. J gave up 4 bases and V 2 bases, and 14 bases lay outside the gene matches. Germline CDR1 is MNHEY and CDR2 is SMNVEV (reference sequence). There are 18 residues in the CDR3. Here the CDR3 DNA reads TGTGCCAGCAGTTTAGAGAGGGGGCGGCTCGGAGTAAAAAACATTCAGTACTTC. This codes for CASSLERGRLGVKNIQYF.

This clonotype occurred a few times. This chain uses TRBV12-3 or TRBV12-4 with TRBJ2-3, with 10 positions matching TRBD1. Unmatched junction bases numbered 11, after V lost 4 bases and J lost 7 bases. The CDR3 is 16 residues long. The CDR3 sequence: CASSSRRQGAWNTQYF. The CDR3 region has the DNA TGTGCCAGCAGTTCTCGGAGACAGGGGGCGTGGAATACGCAGTATTTT.

This chain joins TRBV12-3 or TRBV12-4 and TRBJ1-4; no definite D call. The CDR3 has 15 amino acids. The V gene lost 3 bases and the J gene lost 7 bases, with 15 bases spanning the gap. CDR3 in DNA: TGTGCCAGCAGTTTGAATTGGCACCTCGTTGAAAAACTGTTTTTT. It encodes CASSLNWHLVEKLFF.

This clonotype appeared a few times. The chain carries TRBV29-1 and TRBJ2-2; D may be TRBD1 (7 bases). The CDR3 loop spans 17 amino acids. Germline V gives CDR1 SQVTM, CDR2 ANQGSEA. The germline V and J ends were trimmed by 5 bases and 3 bases, with 22 bases remaining between them. The CDR3 nucleotides read TGCAGCGTTCGAAACCCCGTGGAGGGGGCCCACACCGGGGAGCTGTTTTTT. Protein product: CSVRNPVEGAHTGELFF.

CDR3 sequence: CASSLAGELYGYTF. The CDR3, as DNA: TGCGCCAGCAGCTTGGCAGGGGAACTCTATGGCTACACCTTC. This sequence joins TRBV5-1 and TRBJ1-2, with a tentative D call TRBD1 (6 bases). CDR3 length: 14 amino acids. Germline V gene sequence: CDR1 SGHRS, CDR2 YFSETQ. V was clipped by 0 bases and J by 4 bases, with 10 bases between them.

This clonotype was seen a few times. The chain carries TRBV20-1 and TRBJ2-3; weak D call: TRBD2 (5 bases). CDR1 DFQATT and CDR2 SNEGSKA come from the germline V gene (reference sequence). The CDR3 runs 15 residues. With 0 bases removed from V and 6 bases from J, the gap between germline ends came to 16 bases. CDR3 in DNA: TGCAGTGCTAGAGATCCCGTACTAGTAGCCGATACGCAGTATTTT. This sequence encodes CSARDPVLVADTQYF.

This clonotype has more than one count but fewer than ten. This chain joins TRBV6-1 and TRBJ2-3; D possibly uses TRBD1 or TRBD2 (6 bases each). CDR1 and CDR2 (germline): MNHNS, SASEGT. Deletions cut 8 bases from V and 4 bases from J, with 13 bases between. CDR3 size: 13 residues. CDR3 protein: CASGGLGADTQYF. CDR3 sequence (DNA): TGTGCCAGCGGGGGGCTAGGCGCAGATACGCAGTATTTT.

This clonotype was recorded many times. The chain couples TRBV24-1 to TRBJ1-5; 8 nucleotides agree with TRBD1. This CDR3 is 13 amino acids long. Germline V gene data show CDR1 as KGHDR and CDR2 as SFDVKD. V gave up 7 bases and J gave up 6 bases; unmatched junction bases: 4. CDR3 protein: CATRRQGFQPQHF. CDR3 sequence (DNA): TGTGCCACCAGGAGACAGGGGTTTCAGCCCCAGCATTTT.

The chain links TRBV19 to TRBJ1-1; no clear D gene. This CDR3 has 13 amino acids. CDR1 LNHDA and CDR2 SQIVND come from the germline V gene (reference sequence). With 6 bases removed from V and 1 base from J, the gap between germline ends came to 9 bases. DNA of the CDR3: TGTGCCAGTAGCGACGTTCCGAACACTGAAGCTTTCTTT. Amino acids: CASSDVPNTEAFF.

V is TRBV5-5 and J is TRBJ1-6, with D unclear. CDR3 length: 15 amino acids. Trimming left V 0 bases short and J 10 bases short, with 14 bases between. In germline, CDR1 is SGHKS, CDR2 YYEKEE (reference sequence). In DNA, the CDR3 is TGTGCCAGCAGCTTGGCAGTAGGTCGCGAGTCACCCCTCCACTTT. Encoded protein: CASSLAVGRESPLHF.

This chain uses TRBV7-9 with TRBJ2-3; 9 bases agree with TRBD1. CDR1 SEHNR and CDR2 FQNEAQ come from the germline V gene (reference sequence). The CDR3 consists of 17 residues. The V and J ends lost 4 bases and 2 bases, in that order; junction bases with no gene match: 10. Here the CDR3 reads CASSSGTGLRFTDTQYF. As DNA, the CDR3 is TGTGCCAGCAGCTCGGGGACAGGGCTACGTTTCACAGATACGCAGTATTTT.

The chain links TRBV20-1 to TRBJ2-5, with 11 bases aligning to TRBD2. Per the germline V gene, CDR1 is DFQATT and CDR2 is SNEGSKA (reference sequence). V lost 2 bases, J lost 1 base, and 9 bases stayed unmatched. The CDR3 is made up of 17 amino acids. The CDR3 protein is CSARPTSGGTIQETQYF. Written as DNA, the CDR3 is TGCAGTGCTAGACCAACTAGCGGGGGAACCATCCAAGAGACCCAGTACTTC.

This clonotype was picked up many times. The CDR3 sequence: CASSLAPTVLNPEAFF. CDR3 bases: TGTGCCAGCAGCTTGGCTCCCACAGTTCTTAATCCTGAAGCTTTCTTT. The chain is built from TRBV5-4 and TRBJ1-1; D unresolved. Trimming took off 0 bases at V and 6 bases at J, with 18 bases between the two ends. Looked up from germline, CDR1 is SGHNT and CDR2 is YYREEE (reference sequence). The CDR3 is made up of 16 amino acids.

The gene calls are TRBV2 and TRBJ1-2, with D unclear. V was shortened by 1 base and J by 0 bases, with 9 bases between the two germline ends. Per the germline V gene, CDR1 is SNHLY and CDR2 is FYNNEI. This CDR3 has 15 amino acids. The CDR3 DNA follows: TGTGCCAGCAGTGAAGAGACACCTACTAACTATGGCTACACCTTC. Translating gives CASSEETPTNYGYTF.

This clonotype was found a few times. The chain joins TRBV4-3 to TRBJ2-1; TRBD1 matches at 10 bases. V shed 4 bases, J shed 3 bases, and the junction held 6 bases outside the gene matches. CDR1 and CDR2 from the germline V gene are LGHNA and YSLEER. There are 16 residues in the CDR3. As DNA, the CDR3 is TGCGCCAGCAGCCCAGACCGGGACAGGGGCTACAATGAGCAGTTCTTC. This translates into CASSPDRDRGYNEQFF.

This clonotype was detected many times. This chain joins TRBV5-1 and TRBJ2-5; D is possibly TRBD1 (6 bases). V lost 2 bases, J lost 2 bases, and 13 bases lay in between. The CDR3 is made up of 15 amino acids. CDR1 SGHRS and CDR2 YFSETQ come from the germline V gene. In nucleotides, the CDR3 is TGCGCCAGCAGCTTATCCGGGACACCTCAAGAGACCCAGTACTTC. This codes for CASSLSGTPQETQYF.

This clonotype appeared a few times. This chain joins TRBV9 and TRBJ1-5; possible D gene TRBD1, 5 bases. The CDR3 has 15 residues. Germline V gives CDR1 SGDLS, CDR2 YYNGEE. V was cut by 0 bases and J by 3 bases, with 10 bases left in between. Here the CDR3 reads CASSVDGGINQPQHF. CDR3 bases: TGTGCCAGCAGCGTAGATGGGGGAATCAATCAGCCCCAGCATTTT. Looking up the rest from reference TRBV9 and TRBJ1-5 gives the full variable domain: DSGVTQTPKHLITATGQRVTLRCSPRSGDLSVYWYQQSLDQGLQFLIQYYNGEERAKGNILERFSAQQFPDLHSELNLSSLELGDSALYFCASSVDGGINQPQHFGDGTRLSIL.

This clonotype was seen a few times. A read error may produce the germline difference seen at one junction end. V gene TRBV28 combines with J gene TRBJ2-4; TRBD2 might be the D (6 bases). Germline-derived CDR1 and CDR2 are MDHEN and SYDVKM. The CDR3 has 14 amino acids. CDR3 in amino acids: CASSLGGREEIRYF. The CDR3 nucleotides are TGTGCCAGCAGTTTGGGAGGCAGGGAGGAGATTCGGTACTTC.

This clonotype appeared a few times. The rearrangement uses TRBV2 and TRBJ2-2, with D unclear. Germline V lookup: CDR1 SNHLY, CDR2 FYNNEI. Trimming removed 1 base from V and 6 bases from J, with 6 bases in between. CDR3 length: 13 residues. CDR3 DNA sequence: TGTGCCAGCAGTGAAGTGTGGGCCGGGGAGCTGTTTTTT. It yields the protein CASSEVWAGELFF.

This clonotype was seen a few times. The chain is built from TRBV15 and TRBJ2-5; 7 bases align to TRBD1. Germline V CDR1 and CDR2: LNHNV, YYDKDF (reference sequence). V lost 6 bases to trimming and J lost 5 bases; unmatched junction nucleotides: 9. There are 14 residues in the CDR3. CDR3 bases: TGTGCCACCAGTCGCGAGCCACAGGGGGAGACCCAGTACTTC. Translating gives CATSREPQGETQYF.

This clonotype was seen at least ten times. The chain recombines TRBV28 with TRBJ2-3; D is undetermined. The CDR3 extends over 13 amino acids. V shed 0 bases and J shed 5 bases, with 6 bases lying between them. The germline V gene has CDR1 MDHEN and CDR2 SYDVKM. The CDR3 region is CASSLWALDTQYF. Here the CDR3 DNA reads TGTGCCAGCAGTTTATGGGCGTTAGATACGCAGTATTTT.

This sequence joins TRBV2 and TRBJ2-3; D gene uncertain. Germline V CDR1 and CDR2: SNHLY, FYNNEI. CDR3 length: 13 residues. The V gene lost 3 bases and the J gene lost 5 bases, with 9 bases spanning the gap. This CDR3 is CASSDDPGDTQYF. The CDR3 nucleotides read TGTGCCAGCAGTGACGACCCGGGAGATACGCAGTATTTT. The full variable domain, rest sourced from reference TRBV2 and TRBJ2-3, is EPEVTQTPSHQVTQMGQEVILRCVPISNHLYFYWYRQILGQKVEFLVSFYNNEISEKSEIFDDQFSVERPDGSNFTLKIRSTKLEDSAMYFCASSDDPGDTQYFGPGTRLTVL.

This clonotype was observed a few times. V and J are TRBV20-1 and TRBJ1-6; tentative D call: TRBD1 (6 bases). The CDR3 totals 17 residues. V lost 6 bases and J 0 bases, leaving 18 bases between the germline ends. CDR1 DFQATT and CDR2 SNEGSKA come from the germline V gene (reference sequence). The CDR3 protein is CSATRVDRSSYNSPLHF. The CDR3 coding sequence is TGCAGTGCCACCCGGGTCGACAGGAGCTCCTATAATTCACCCCTCCACTTT.

This clonotype has only a few counts. V is TRBV7-3 and J is TRBJ2-1; D perhaps matches TRBD2 (5 bases). Trimming took 4 bases from V and 0 from J, leaving 10 bases between them. This CDR3 contains 15 residues. CDR1 and CDR2 (germline): SGHTA, FQGTGA. CDR3: CASSSGLTSYNEQFF. In DNA, the CDR3 is TGTGCCAGCAGCTCCGGACTGACCTCCTACAATGAGCAGTTCTTC.

This chain joins TRBV3-1 and TRBJ1-5; D gene unclear. CDR1 LGHDT and CDR2 YNNKEL come from the germline V gene (reference sequence). Deletions cut 0 bases from V and 6 bases from J, with 6 bases between. The CDR3 length is 13 residues. The CDR3 nucleotides read TGTGCCAGCAGCCAAGAATTGGGTCAGCCCCAGCATTTT. It codes for CASSQELGQPQHF.

The V call is TRBV19, the J call TRBJ2-1; D could derive from TRBD1 or TRBD2 (5 bases each). Trimming took 7 bases from V and 2 from J, leaving 15 bases between them. The V gene's germline CDR1 is LNHDA and CDR2 SQIVND (reference sequence). The CDR3 is 15 amino acids. The CDR3 sequence: CASTTPRETYNEQFF. As DNA, the CDR3 is TGTGCCAGTACCACGCCCAGGGAGACCTACAATGAGCAGTTCTTC.